The 9 T cell receptor beta chains reported below all come from one sample, sequenced in a study of PD-1 blockade in mismatch repair-deficient tumors. The method was immunoSEQ multiplex PCR; TCRdb's version includes in-frame clones alone and lacks a portion of them. This sample has around 100,000 clones, with roughly 80% found just once. This specimen was peripheral blood, taken about 60 weeks after starting pembrolizumab. Receptors were obtained from an adult with mismatch repair-deficient cancer.

This CDR3 is CASSLYTEAFF. The CDR3 coding sequence is TGTGCCAGCAGCCTATACACTGAAGCTTTCTTT. The J gene is TRBJ1-1, the V gene TRBV11-2; D uncertain. The ends were cut back, 5 bases at V and 3 bases at J, with 4 bases in the middle. Germline V gives CDR1 SGHAT, CDR2 FQNNGV. This CDR3 has 11 amino acids.

The genes are TRBV7-9 and TRBJ2-1; 8 positions match TRBD2. J gave up 2 bases and V 1 base, and 7 bases lay outside the gene matches. The CDR3 sequence is 17 residues long. CDR1 and CDR2 (germline): SEHNR, FQNEAQ (reference sequence). The CDR3 bases are TGTGCCAGCAGCTTAGGGGGGCGGGAGGCCGCCTACAATGAGCAGTTCTTC. This gives the protein CASSLGGREAAYNEQFF.

The V call is TRBV9, the J call TRBJ2-5; D may be TRBD1 or TRBD2 (6 bases each). Germline assignment: CDR1 SGDLS and CDR2 YYNGEE. CDR3 size: 16 residues. Trimming took off 4 bases at V and 1 base at J, with 17 bases between the two ends. The DNA for the CDR3 is TGTGCCAGCAGCCTCGCTACTAGCAGGGGCCAAGAGACCCAGTACTTC. It codes for CASSLATSRGQETQYF.

The CDR3 DNA reads as TGCGCCAGCAGTGATGCCGGGCTAGATAGCAATCAGCCCCAGCATTTT. Translating gives CASSDAGLDSNQPQHF. This rearrangement joins TRBV10-2 to TRBJ1-5; D is unclear. V gave up 3 bases and J gave up 0 bases, with 12 bases separating them. There are 16 residues in the CDR3. Looked up from germline, CDR1 is WSHSY and CDR2 is SAAADI.

This chain joins TRBV19 and TRBJ2-7; D is possibly TRBD1 or TRBD2 (6 bases each). This CDR3 spans 13 amino acids. V was pared by 5 bases and J by 2 bases, with 10 bases between. Germline V lookup: CDR1 LNHDA, CDR2 SQIVND (reference sequence). The CDR3 region has the DNA TGTGCCAGTAGTCGGGGGCAGGCCTACGAGCAGTACTTC. Translation gives CASSRGQAYEQYF.

This clone appeared once. The J gene is TRBJ2-7, the V gene TRBV18; D is unresolved. Trimming shortened V by 0 bases and J by 13 bases, and 19 bases separated the two germline ends. The germline V gene has CDR1 KGHSH and CDR2 LQKENI. The CDR3 sequence is 14 residues long. The CDR3, as DNA: TGTGCCAGCTCACCACCGGGCGACACGAGGCCTCCTTACTTC. This sequence encodes CASSPPGDTRPPYF.

V gene TRBV5-1 combines with J gene TRBJ2-7; no firm D call. The CDR3 has 13 amino acids. Germline assignment: CDR1 SGHRS and CDR2 YFSETQ. Trimming took off 2 bases at V and 2 bases at J, with 8 bases between the two ends. The CDR3 here is CASSFDITYEQYF. The CDR3 DNA sequence: TGCGCCAGCAGCTTCGACATCACCTACGAGCAGTACTTC. Combining the CDR3 with reference TRBV5-1 and TRBJ2-7 gives the whole variable domain KAGVTQTPRYLIKTRGQQVTLSCSPISGHRSVSWYQQTPGQGLQFLFEYFSETQRNKGNFPGRFSGRQFSNSRSEMNVSTLELGDSALYLCASSFDITYEQYFGPGTRLTVT.

The rearrangement joins TRBV4-3 to TRBJ2-7; TRBD1 aligns across 8 bases. CDR3 length: 13 amino acids. Germline CDR1 LGHNA, CDR2 YSLEER. Trimming removed 8 bases from V and 5 bases from J; junction bases left unmatched: 8. The CDR3 bases are TGCGCCAGCGCCAGGACAGGGACCCACGAGCAGTACTTC. It translates to CASARTGTHEQYF.

This CDR3 reads CASSVGSRETQYF. CDR3 nucleotide sequence: TGTGCCAGCAGCGTAGGGTCACGAGAGACCCAGTACTTC. This sequence joins TRBV9 and TRBJ2-5; D is undetermined. Germline V gives CDR1 SGDLS, CDR2 YYNGEE. The length of the CDR3 is 13 residues. The ends were cut back, 0 bases at V and 4 bases at J, with 7 bases in the middle.